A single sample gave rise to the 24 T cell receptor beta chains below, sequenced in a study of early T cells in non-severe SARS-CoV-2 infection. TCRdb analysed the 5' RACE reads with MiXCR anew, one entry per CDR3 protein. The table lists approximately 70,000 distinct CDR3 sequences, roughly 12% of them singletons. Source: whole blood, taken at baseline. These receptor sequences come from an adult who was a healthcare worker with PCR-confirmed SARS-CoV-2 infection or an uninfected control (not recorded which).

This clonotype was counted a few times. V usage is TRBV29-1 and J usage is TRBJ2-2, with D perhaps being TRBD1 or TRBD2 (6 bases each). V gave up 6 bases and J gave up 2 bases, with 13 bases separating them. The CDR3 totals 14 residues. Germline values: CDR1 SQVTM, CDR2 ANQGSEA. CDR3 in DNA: TGCAGCGTCCAACAGGGAGGTAACACCGGGGAGCTGTTTTTT. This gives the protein CSVQQGGNTGELFF.

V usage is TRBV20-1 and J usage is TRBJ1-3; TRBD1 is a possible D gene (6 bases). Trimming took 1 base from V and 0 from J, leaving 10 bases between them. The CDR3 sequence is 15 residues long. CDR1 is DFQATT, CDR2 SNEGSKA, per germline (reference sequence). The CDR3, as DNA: TGCAGTGCTAGAGCCACAGGGACCTCTGGAAACACCATATATTTT. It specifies CSARATGTSGNTIYF.

CDR3 DNA sequence: TGTGCCAGCAGGCCCGGGACAGTGGAGTATGGCTACACCTTC. Amino acids: CASRPGTVEYGYTF. The genes are TRBV5-4 and TRBJ1-2; TRBD1 aligns across 7 bases. From germline, CDR1 is SGHNT and CDR2 YYREEE (reference sequence). The CDR3 spans 14 residues. V gave up 5 bases and J gave up 5 bases; unmatched junction bases: 9.

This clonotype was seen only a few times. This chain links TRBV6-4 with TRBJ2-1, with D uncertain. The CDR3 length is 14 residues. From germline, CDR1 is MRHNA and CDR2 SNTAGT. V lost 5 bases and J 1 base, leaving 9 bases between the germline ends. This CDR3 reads CASSPRLSYNEQFF. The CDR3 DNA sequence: TGTGCCAGCAGTCCGAGATTATCCTACAATGAGCAGTTCTTC.

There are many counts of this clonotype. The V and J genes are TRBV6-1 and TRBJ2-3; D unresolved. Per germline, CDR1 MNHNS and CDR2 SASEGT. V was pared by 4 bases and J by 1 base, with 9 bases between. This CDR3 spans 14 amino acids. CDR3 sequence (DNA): TGTGCCAGCAGTGTTTCGGGCGGCACAGATACGCAGTATTTT. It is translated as CASSVSGGTDTQYF.

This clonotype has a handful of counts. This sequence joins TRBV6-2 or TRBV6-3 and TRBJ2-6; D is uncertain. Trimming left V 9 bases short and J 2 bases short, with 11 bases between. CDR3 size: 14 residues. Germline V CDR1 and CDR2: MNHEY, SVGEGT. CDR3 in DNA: TGTGCCAGTACGATGGGGACTGGGGCCAACGTCCTGACTTTC. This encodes CASTMGTGANVLTF.

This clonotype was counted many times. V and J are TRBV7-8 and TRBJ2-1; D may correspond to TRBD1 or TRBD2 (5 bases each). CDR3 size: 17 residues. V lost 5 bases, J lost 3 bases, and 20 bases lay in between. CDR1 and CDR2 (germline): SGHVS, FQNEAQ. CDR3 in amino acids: CASSPRDPQVGYNEQFF. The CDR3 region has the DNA TGTGCCAGCAGCCCCCGGGACCCCCAGGTGGGCTACAATGAGCAGTTCTTC.

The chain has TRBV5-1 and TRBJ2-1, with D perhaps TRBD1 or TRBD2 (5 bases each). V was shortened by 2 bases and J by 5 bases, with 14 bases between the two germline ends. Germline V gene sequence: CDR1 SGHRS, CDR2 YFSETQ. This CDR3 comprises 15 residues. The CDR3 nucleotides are TGCGCCAGCAGCTTTGTAGGGGCCGGGGACAATGAGCAGTTCTTC. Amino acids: CASSFVGAGDNEQFF.

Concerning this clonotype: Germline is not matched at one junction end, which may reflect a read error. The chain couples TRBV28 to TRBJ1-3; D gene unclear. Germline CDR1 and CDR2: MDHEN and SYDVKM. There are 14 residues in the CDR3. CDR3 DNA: TGTGCCAGCAGGGCCGTAGACTCTGGAAGCACCATATATTTT. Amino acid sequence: CASRAVDSGSTIYF.

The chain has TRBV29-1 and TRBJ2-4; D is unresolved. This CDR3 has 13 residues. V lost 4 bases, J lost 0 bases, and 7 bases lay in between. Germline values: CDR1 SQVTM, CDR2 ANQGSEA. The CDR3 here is CSVGTGAKNIQYF. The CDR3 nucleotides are TGCAGCGTTGGGACCGGAGCCAAAAACATTCAGTACTTC.

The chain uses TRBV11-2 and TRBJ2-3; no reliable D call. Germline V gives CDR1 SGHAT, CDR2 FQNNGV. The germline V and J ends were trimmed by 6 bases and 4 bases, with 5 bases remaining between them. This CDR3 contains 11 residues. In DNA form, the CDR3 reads TGTGCCAGCAGGGCAGCAGATACGCAGTATTTT. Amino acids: CASRAADTQYF.

CDR3 residues: CASSLEGAASGGAYEQYF. The CDR3 DNA reads TGTGCCAGCAGCTTAGAGGGCGCGGCTAGCGGGGGGGCCTACGAGCAGTACTTC. This chain uses TRBV7-8 with TRBJ2-7; TRBD2 agrees at 12 bases. V gave up 1 base and J gave up 2 bases; unmatched junction bases: 9. There are 18 residues in the CDR3. Germline V gives CDR1 SGHVS, CDR2 FQNEAQ.

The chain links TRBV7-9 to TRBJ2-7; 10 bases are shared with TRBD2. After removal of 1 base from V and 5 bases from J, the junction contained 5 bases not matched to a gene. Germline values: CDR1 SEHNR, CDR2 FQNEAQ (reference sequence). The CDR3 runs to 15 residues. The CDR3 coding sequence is TGTGCCAGCAGCTTAGGGCGGACTAGCGGCAACGAGCAGTACTTC. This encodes CASSLGRTSGNEQYF.

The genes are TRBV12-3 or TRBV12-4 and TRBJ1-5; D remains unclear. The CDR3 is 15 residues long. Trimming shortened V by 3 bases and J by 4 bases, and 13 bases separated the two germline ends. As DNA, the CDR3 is TGTGCCAGCAGTTTCGGGCAGCTCATTAATCAGCCCCAGCATTTT. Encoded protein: CASSFGQLINQPQHF.

The CDR3 loop is CATRLWAPKNTGELFF. In DNA, the CDR3 is TGTGCCACCCGACTATGGGCCCCGAAGAACACCGGGGAGCTGTTTTTT. The V call is TRBV27, the J call TRBJ2-2; D might be TRBD2 (5 bases). The CDR3 length is 16 residues. Germline lookup yields CDR1 MNHEY and CDR2 SMNVEV (reference sequence). The ends were cut back, 10 bases at V and 1 base at J, with 19 bases in the middle.

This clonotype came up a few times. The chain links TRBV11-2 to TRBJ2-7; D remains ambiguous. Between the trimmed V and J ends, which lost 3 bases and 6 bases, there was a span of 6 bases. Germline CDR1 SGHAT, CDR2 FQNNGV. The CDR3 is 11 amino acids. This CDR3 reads CASSLWGEQYF. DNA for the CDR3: TGTGCCAGCAGCTTGTGGGGCGAGCAGTACTTC.

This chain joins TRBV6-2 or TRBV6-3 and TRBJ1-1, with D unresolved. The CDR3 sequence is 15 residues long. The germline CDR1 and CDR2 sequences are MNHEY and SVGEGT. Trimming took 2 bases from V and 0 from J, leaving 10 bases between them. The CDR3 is CASSYLQIMNTEAFF. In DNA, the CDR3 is TGTGCCAGCAGTTACCTTCAGATAATGAACACTGAAGCTTTCTTT.

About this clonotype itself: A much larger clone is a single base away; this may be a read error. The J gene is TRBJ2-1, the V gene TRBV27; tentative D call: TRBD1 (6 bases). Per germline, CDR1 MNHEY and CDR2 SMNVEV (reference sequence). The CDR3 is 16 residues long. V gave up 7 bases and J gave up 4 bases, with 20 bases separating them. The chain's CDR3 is CASTKVGTRGYNEQFF. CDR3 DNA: TGTGCCAGCACAAAGGTCGGGACAAGGGGTTACAATGAGCAGTTCTTC.

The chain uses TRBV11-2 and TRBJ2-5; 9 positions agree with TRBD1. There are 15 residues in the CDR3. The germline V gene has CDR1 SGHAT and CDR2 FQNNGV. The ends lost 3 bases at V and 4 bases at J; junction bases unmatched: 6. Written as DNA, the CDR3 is TGTGCCAGCAGCTTTGGGACAGGGTGGGGAGAGACCCAGTACTTC. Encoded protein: CASSFGTGWGETQYF.

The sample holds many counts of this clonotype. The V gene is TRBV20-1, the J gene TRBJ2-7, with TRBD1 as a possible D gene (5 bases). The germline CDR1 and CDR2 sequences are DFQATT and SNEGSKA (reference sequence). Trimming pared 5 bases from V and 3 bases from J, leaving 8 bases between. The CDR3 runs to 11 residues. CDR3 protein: CSAQTDYEQYF. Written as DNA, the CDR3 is TGCAGTGCTCAGACAGACTACGAGCAGTACTTC.

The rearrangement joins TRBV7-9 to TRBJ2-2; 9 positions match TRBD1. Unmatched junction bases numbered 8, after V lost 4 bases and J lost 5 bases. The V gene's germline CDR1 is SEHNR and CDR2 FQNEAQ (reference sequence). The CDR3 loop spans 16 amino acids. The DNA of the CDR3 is TGTGCCAGCAGCTCCCACAGGGGGCCCAGGACCGGGGAGCTGTTTTTT. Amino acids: CASSSHRGPRTGELFF.

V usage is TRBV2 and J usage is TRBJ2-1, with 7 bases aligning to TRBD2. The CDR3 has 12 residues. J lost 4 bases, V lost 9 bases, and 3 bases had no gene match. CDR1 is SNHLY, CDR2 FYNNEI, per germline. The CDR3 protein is CARGRGYNEQFF. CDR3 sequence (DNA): TGTGCCAGGGGGAGGGGATACAATGAGCAGTTCTTC.

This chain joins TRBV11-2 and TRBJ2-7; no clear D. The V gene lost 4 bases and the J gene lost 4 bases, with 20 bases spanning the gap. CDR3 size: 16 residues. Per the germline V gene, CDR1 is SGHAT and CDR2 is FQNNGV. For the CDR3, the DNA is TGTGCCAGCAGCTCTAGACCGGGTATGGACCTGTACGAGCAGTACTTC. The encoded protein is CASSSRPGMDLYEQYF.

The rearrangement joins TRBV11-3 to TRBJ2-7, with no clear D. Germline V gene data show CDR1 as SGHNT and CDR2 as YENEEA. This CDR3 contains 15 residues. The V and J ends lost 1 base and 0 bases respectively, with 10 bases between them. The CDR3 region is CASSLAYGSSYEQYF. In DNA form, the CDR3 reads TGTGCCAGCAGCTTAGCATACGGAAGCTCCTACGAGCAGTACTTC.